This record covers a single T cell receptor beta chain. The antigen is undetermined. The PCR had 60 Vbeta and 13 Jbeta primers. Produced via immunoSEQ multiplex PCR; TCRdb's table is partial and in-frame only. The sample includes roughly 140,000 clones, approximately 68% of them seen just once. The CDR3 is made up of 15 amino acids. The junction had 6 bases not matched to a gene; V was cut back by 1 base and J by 3 bases. The germline V gene has CDR1 MNHNY and CDR2 SVGAGI (reference sequence). The sample originates from a study of cytomegalovirus exposure and HLA in healthy donors. Regarding the study as a whole: CMV serostatus stood as the only immune exposure information on hand. Diagnosis of cytomegalovirus status made by the classifier reportedly showed high specificity and sensitivity. In vitro work confirmed that a few CMV-associated chains recognize CMV antigens.

The chain employs TRBV6-6 and TRBJ2-7, with 7 bases lining up with TRBD2. The sequencing sample was made of PBMCs. The TCR comes from a man aged 40-49 years in good health and CMV-seronegative. Written as DNA, the CDR3 is TGTGCCAGCAGTTACTTTCCGGGAGGTAACTACGAGCAGTACTTC. The encoded protein is CASSYFPGGNYEQYF.